Listed here are 18 T cell receptor beta chains from one sample, sequenced in a study of cytomegalovirus exposure and HLA in healthy donors. Primers for the PCR totalled 60 Vbeta and 13 Jbeta. Clones were read by immunoSEQ multiplex PCR, and TCRdb kept only the in-frame ones, dropping some. In the table there are around 94,000 clones, 75% to 80% of which are singletons. Sequences were obtained from PBMCs. The origin of the receptors is a woman between 40 and 55 years old in good health and CMV-seropositive.

The CDR3 DNA is TGTGCCAGCAGCTCCGACAGGGTAGGGGGCGGTTCACCCCTCCACTTT. Its translation: CASSSDRVGGGSPLHF. The chain recombines TRBV7-2 with TRBJ1-6, with 7 bases lining up with TRBD1. The CDR3 is 16 amino acids. V was pared by 4 bases and J by 9 bases, with 12 bases of the junction left unmatched. Germline assignment: CDR1 SGHTA and CDR2 FQGNSA. The complete variable domain, with remaining parts taken from reference TRBV7-2 and TRBJ1-6, reads GAGVSQSPSNKVTEKGKDVELRCDPISGHTALYWYRQSLGQGLEFLIYFQGNSAPDKSGLPSDRFSAERTGGSVSTLTIQRTQQEDSAVYLCASSSDRVGGGSPLHFGNGTRLTVT.

J is TRBJ2-2 and V is TRBV7-9; perhaps TRBD2 as D (5 bases). Between the trimmed V and J ends, which lost 3 bases and 5 bases, there was a span of 19 bases. CDR1 is SEHNR and CDR2 is FQNEAQ in the germline V gene (reference sequence). There are 17 residues in the CDR3. The CDR3 sequence: CASSFYGGGLGTGELFF. The CDR3 DNA reads TGTGCCAGCAGCTTCTATGGTGGCGGGTTGGGGACCGGGGAGCTGTTTTTT.

V gene TRBV5-4 combines with J gene TRBJ2-4; 8 nucleotides line up with TRBD1. Trimming removed 4 bases from V and 6 bases from J; junction bases left unmatched: 3. Germline lookup yields CDR1 SGHNT and CDR2 YYREEE (reference sequence). CDR3 length: 13 amino acids. The CDR3 DNA follows: TGTGCCAGCAGCCAGCAGGGGGCAAACATTCAGTACTTC. As protein: CASSQQGANIQYF. Using reference TRBV5-4 and TRBJ2-4 for the parts outside the CDR3, the full variable domain is ETGVTQSPTHLIKTRGQQVTLRCSSQSGHNTVSWYQQALGQGPQFIFQYYREEENGRGNFPPRFSGLQFPNYSSELNVNALELDDSALYLCASSQQGANIQYFGAGTRLSVL.

The chain couples TRBV2 to TRBJ2-5; a weak D match, TRBD1 (6 bases). CDR1 is SNHLY, CDR2 FYNNEI, per germline. Trimming removed 8 bases at V and 3 bases at J, with 10 bases between. The CDR3 is 12 residues long. The CDR3 here is CASLWTEETQYF. Written as DNA, the CDR3 is TGTGCCAGCCTCTGGACAGAAGAGACCCAGTACTTC.

The V gene is TRBV7-2, the J gene TRBJ2-3, with 8 bases that match TRBD1. CDR3 length equals 15 residues. Germline V lookup: CDR1 SGHTA, CDR2 FQGNSA. The trim removed 5 bases at V and 2 bases at J, leaving 6 bases unmatched. CDR3 sequence reads: CASSRDRGNTDTQYF. The CDR3 DNA reads TGTGCCAGCAGCCGCGACAGGGGAAACACAGATACGCAGTATTTT.

This clone was observed a single time. This CDR3 reads CASSFPTGRATDTQYF. The CDR3 DNA follows: TGTGCCAGCAGCTTCCCTACTGGGAGGGCGACAGATACGCAGTATTTT. J is TRBJ2-3 and V is TRBV13; 7 nucleotides align to TRBD2. The junction had 9 bases not matched to a gene; V was cut back by 3 bases and J by 3 bases. This CDR3 comprises 16 residues. Germline CDR1 reads PRHDT; CDR2 reads FYEKMQ (reference sequence).

The chain combines TRBV10-2 with TRBJ2-1, with TRBD2 identical over 11 bases. Germline CDR1 reads WSHSY; CDR2 reads SAAADI. CDR3 length: 17 amino acids. With 3 bases clipped from V and 3 bases from J, the junction kept 7 bases outside the gene matches. CDR3 DNA: TGCGCCAGCAGTGACTCTGGGACTAGCGGTTTCTACAATGAGCAGTTCTTC. Protein: CASSDSGTSGFYNEQFF.

The chain is built from TRBV11-3 and TRBJ2-5; 7 bases agree with TRBD1. The J segment lost 5 bases and the V segment lost 5 bases, leaving 5 bases of the junction unmatched. The CDR3 consists of 13 residues. Germline lookup yields CDR1 SGHNT and CDR2 YENEEA. The CDR3 loop is CASSRDSRETQYF. The CDR3 bases are TGTGCCAGCAGCCGGGACAGTCGGGAGACCCAGTACTTC.

The CDR3 protein is CASSQVPGGLGDEQFF. The CDR3 nucleotides are TGCGCCAGCAGCCAAGTCCCGGGAGGGCTTGGGGATGAGCAGTTCTTC. The chain carries TRBV4-1 and TRBJ2-1; 8 bases map to TRBD2. V shed 1 base, J shed 8 bases, and the junction held 10 bases outside the gene matches. Germline CDR1 is MGHRA and CDR2 is YSYEKL. The CDR3 is 16 residues long.

A note on this clone: A junction end diverges from the germline sequence, so it may reflect a read error. CDR3 sequence reads: CASSPDRPYSEQFF. DNA for the CDR3: TGTGCCAGCAGCCCTGATCGTCCCTACAGTGAGCAGTTCTTC. The chain recombines TRBV2 with TRBJ2-1; D remains ambiguous. CDR1 SNHLY and CDR2 FYNNEI come from the germline V gene. The CDR3 spans 14 residues.

A single count supports this clone. This sequence joins TRBV7-2 and TRBJ1-5; a possible D gene is TRBD1 (6 bases). CDR3 length: 15 amino acids. Per germline, CDR1 SGHTA and CDR2 FQGNSA. V lost 1 base, J lost 2 bases, and 9 bases lay in between. The CDR3 sequence is CASSLGQARNQPQHF. CDR3 in DNA: TGTGCCAGCAGCTTAGGACAGGCCCGCAATCAGCCCCAGCATTTT.

The rearrangement uses TRBV6-5 and TRBJ2-1; 10 bases agree with TRBD2. Germline CDR1 and CDR2: MNHEY and SVGAGI. The CDR3 has 16 residues. V dropped 4 bases and J dropped 3; count of bases not matched to a gene: 6. The CDR3: CASSSRTSGYYNEQFF. The CDR3 bases are TGTGCCAGCAGTTCCCGGACTAGCGGCTACTACAATGAGCAGTTCTTC.

The chain is built from TRBV4-3 and TRBJ2-7; 8 positions agree with TRBD2. The CDR3 is 16 residues long. Germline loops: CDR1 LGHNA, CDR2 YSLEER. J was trimmed by 4 bases and V by 3 bases; bases with no gene match: 11. Here the CDR3 DNA reads TGCGCCAGCAGCCAGGATAGCGGGATAAAGCCTTACGAGCAGTACTTC. The encoded protein is CASSQDSGIKPYEQYF.

The V call is TRBV7-9, the J call TRBJ2-7; possibly TRBD2 for D (5 bases). V gave up 4 bases and J gave up 4 bases, with 11 bases separating them. Germline V gene lookup returns CDR1 SEHNR and CDR2 FQNEAQ (reference sequence). The CDR3 is 13 residues long. CDR3 amino acids: CASSSTRGYEQYF. Written as DNA, the CDR3 is TGTGCCAGCAGCTCGACGAGAGGGTACGAGCAGTACTTC.

This clone was seen once. The V gene is TRBV7-9, the J gene TRBJ2-5; TRBD2 agrees at 7 bases. V shed 1 base, J shed 1 base, and the junction held 6 bases outside the gene matches. The CDR3 totals 16 residues. Germline V gives CDR1 SEHNR, CDR2 FQNEAQ (reference sequence). CDR3: CASSLVTSKGQETQYF. The DNA for the CDR3 is TGTGCCAGCAGCTTAGTGACTAGCAAGGGCCAAGAGACCCAGTACTTC.

This chain joins TRBV12-5 and TRBJ2-5; 7 bases agree with TRBD2. Germline-derived CDR1 and CDR2 are LGHNT and FRNRAP. The CDR3 runs 17 residues. J lost 0 bases, V lost 3 bases, and 10 bases had no gene match. CDR3 sequence reads: CASGFGEGLPYQETQYF. Here the CDR3 DNA reads TGTGCTAGTGGTTTTGGGGAGGGACTACCGTACCAAGAGACCCAGTACTTC.

The chain combines TRBV11-2 with TRBJ2-1; TRBD1 aligns across 7 bases. V trimming: 3 bases; J trimming: 5 bases; junction bases outside the gene matches: 4. From germline, CDR1 is SGHAT and CDR2 FQNNGV. This CDR3 is built from 14 residues. CDR3 bases: TGTGCCAGCAGCTTGCCGGGACAGAACAATGAGCAGTTCTTC. Translation: CASSLPGQNNEQFF.

CDR3 DNA: TGTGCCAGCAGCCGGTGGGGGCCCTATGGCTACACCTTC. Translation gives CASSRWGPYGYTF. The chain has TRBV5-6 and TRBJ1-2, with a weak D call TRBD1 (6 bases). Trimming took 4 bases from V and 4 from J, leaving 11 bases between them. The CDR3 totals 13 residues. Per the germline V gene, CDR1 is SGHDT and CDR2 is YYEEEE.